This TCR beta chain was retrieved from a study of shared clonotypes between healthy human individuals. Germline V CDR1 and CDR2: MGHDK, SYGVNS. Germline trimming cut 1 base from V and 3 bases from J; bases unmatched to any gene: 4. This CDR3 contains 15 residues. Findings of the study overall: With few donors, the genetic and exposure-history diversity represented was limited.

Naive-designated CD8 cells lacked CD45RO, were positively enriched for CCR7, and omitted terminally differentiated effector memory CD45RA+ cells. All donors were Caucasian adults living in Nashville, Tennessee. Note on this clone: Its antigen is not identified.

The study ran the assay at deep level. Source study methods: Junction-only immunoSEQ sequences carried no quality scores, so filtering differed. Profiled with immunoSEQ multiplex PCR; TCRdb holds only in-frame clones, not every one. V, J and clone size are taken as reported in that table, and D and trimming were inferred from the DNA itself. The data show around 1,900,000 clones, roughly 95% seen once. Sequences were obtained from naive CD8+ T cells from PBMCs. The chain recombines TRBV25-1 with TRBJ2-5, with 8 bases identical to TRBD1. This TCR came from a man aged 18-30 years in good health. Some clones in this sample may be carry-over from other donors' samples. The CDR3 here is CASSESETGEETQYF. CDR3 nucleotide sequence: TGTGCCAGCAGTGAATCGGAGACAGGGGAAGAGACCCAGTACTTC.